The rows below give T cell receptor beta chains drawn from one sample of a study of blood T cells in healthy people across ages. Each CDR3 protein gets one entry after TCRdb re-called the 5' RACE reads with MiXCR. The sample has 700,000 to 1,000,000 distinct CDR3 sequences, approximately 44% seen once. Input material: blood. The origin of the receptors is a man aged 55 to 69 in good health. Both conserved end residues are part of each CDR3. The D gene is left open where the match is weak. Expanded clones get a size class; other rows say once, few or many, or leave the size out.

>TRBJ2-7|-|13|-|TRBV2
CASTRDLAYEQYF
TGTGCCAGCACCCGGGACTTAGCTTACGAGCAGTACTTC
>TRBJ2-3|-|13|-|TRBV5-5
CASSSQNLIPQYF
TGTGCCAGCAGTTCTCAGAACCTGATACCGCAGTATTTT
>TRBJ2-7|-|18|TRBD2|TRBV7-2
CASSLLMRPSGGLYEQYF
TGTGCCAGCAGCTTACTAATGAGACCTAGCGGGGGGTTGTACGAGCAGTACTTC
>TRBJ2-1|once|15|-|TRBV4-3
CASSQGGPGPQKQFF
TGCGCCAGCAGCCAAGGCGGACCGGGGCCTCAAAAGCAGTTCTTC
>TRBJ1-2|many|11|-|TRBV29-1
CSVDGVWGYTF
TGCAGCGTTGACGGAGTCTGGGGCTACACCTTC
>TRBJ2-7|-|14|-|TRBV7-2
CASSRGTALYEQYF
TGTGCCAGCAGCCGCGGGACAGCTCTCTACGAGCAGTACTTC
>TRBJ1-1|once|13|-|TRBV7-2
CASSLEGNTGAFF
TGTGCCAGCAGCTTAGAGGGGAACACTGGAGCTTTCTTT
>TRBJ1-1|-|15|TRBD1|TRBV18
CASSRGQNLNTEAFF
TGTGCCAGCTCACGGGGACAGAACTTGAACACTGAAGCTTTTTTT
>TRBJ1-1|-|13|-|TRBV6-2/TRBV6-3
CASSVVQGSEAFF
TGTGCCAGCAGTGTCGTACAGGGTTCTGAAGCTTTCTTT
>TRBJ2-3|-|16|TRBD1|TRBV20-1
CSARGVGTGVTDTQYF
TGCAGTGCTCGTGGCGTGGGGACAGGGGTAACAGATACGCAGTATTTT
>TRBJ2-5|-|15|TRBD2|TRBV5-1
CASSLRAGGQETQYF
TGCGCCAGCAGCTTGAGGGCGGGGGGCCAAGAGACCCAGTACTTC